The sequence of this T cell receptor (beta chain) was determined in a study of blood T cell repertoires in COVID-19 (dated by TCRdb to about 2020). In the study overall: Collaborator samples came from the United States, Italy and Spain and covered acute and convalescent phases of COVID-19. The samples were drawn from two sources: the first 160 participants of the ongoing ImmuneRACE study, and about 1,300 subjects contributed by 6 global collaborators. Deeply sampled blood TCRbeta repertoires from subjects exposed to, actively infected with, or recovered from COVID-19 were included in the dataset. A freely available public database, intended as a resource for researchers studying the immune response to SARS-CoV-2, is where the repertoires were released. Where HLA class I and class II types were available, the types were taken from metadata supplied by the sample provider, not from assay-based typing. Nearly every sample came with metadata listing a de-identified subject ID, COVID-19 status, age in years and sex. The material from the prospective study consisted of cDNA or gDNA derived from T cells, B-cell-depleted T cells, or PBMCs. Broader findings and caveats from the paper: The quantity of clinical and demographic metadata differed by source and by participant and was supplied without curation.

The collaborating institutions used their own protocols to collect whole blood in K2EDTA tubes. For TCRbeta analysis, collaborator samples were shipped as frozen whole blood, as isolated PBMCs, or as DNA extracted from either sample type. This clone was seen just once. Its cognate antigen has yet to be identified. No base-level quality is on record; no much larger clone is a single base apart. TCRbeta CDR3 regions were amplified from genomic DNA by means of the immunoSEQ Assay, a bias-controlled multiplex PCR. Under the source paper's analysis protocol: The number of nucleated cells in each sample was estimated by amplification of reference gene primers within the assay. To quantify the absolute abundance of each unique TCRbeta CDR3 rearrangement, sequence reads were collapsed and filtered. For each sample, productive Simpson clonality was calculated by taking the square root of Simpson's diversity index across productive rearrangements. TCRdb holds this immuneACCESS table with in-frame rearrangements only. Some clones are missing; in checked studies, unresolved V genes explain under half, and the rest has no known cause. V, J and clone size were drawn from that table, and D and trimming were deduced from the DNA. The sample has a few hundred thousand clones on record, roughly 87% of them singletons. Around 0.8% of the sample is taken by the ten largest.

V is pared back by 6 bases and J by 7 bases, with 12 bases lying between the germline termini. CDR1 DFQATT and CDR2 SNEGSKA are derived from the germline V gene (reference sequence). The CDR3 spans 11 residues, from the cysteine through the phenylalanine. The CDR3 DNA has 33 bases and is translated from base 1. The receptor's source is a woman aged 30 to 39 with acute or convalescent COVID-19. The rearranged chain carries TRBV20-1 and TRBJ2-5; TRBD2 is a possible D gene, resting on 5 matching bases. Sequencing was carried out using peripheral blood. The CDR3 region has the sequence CSAGKLGTQYF. The sequenced DNA is TGCAGTGCCGGGAAACTAGGGACCCAGTACTTC.